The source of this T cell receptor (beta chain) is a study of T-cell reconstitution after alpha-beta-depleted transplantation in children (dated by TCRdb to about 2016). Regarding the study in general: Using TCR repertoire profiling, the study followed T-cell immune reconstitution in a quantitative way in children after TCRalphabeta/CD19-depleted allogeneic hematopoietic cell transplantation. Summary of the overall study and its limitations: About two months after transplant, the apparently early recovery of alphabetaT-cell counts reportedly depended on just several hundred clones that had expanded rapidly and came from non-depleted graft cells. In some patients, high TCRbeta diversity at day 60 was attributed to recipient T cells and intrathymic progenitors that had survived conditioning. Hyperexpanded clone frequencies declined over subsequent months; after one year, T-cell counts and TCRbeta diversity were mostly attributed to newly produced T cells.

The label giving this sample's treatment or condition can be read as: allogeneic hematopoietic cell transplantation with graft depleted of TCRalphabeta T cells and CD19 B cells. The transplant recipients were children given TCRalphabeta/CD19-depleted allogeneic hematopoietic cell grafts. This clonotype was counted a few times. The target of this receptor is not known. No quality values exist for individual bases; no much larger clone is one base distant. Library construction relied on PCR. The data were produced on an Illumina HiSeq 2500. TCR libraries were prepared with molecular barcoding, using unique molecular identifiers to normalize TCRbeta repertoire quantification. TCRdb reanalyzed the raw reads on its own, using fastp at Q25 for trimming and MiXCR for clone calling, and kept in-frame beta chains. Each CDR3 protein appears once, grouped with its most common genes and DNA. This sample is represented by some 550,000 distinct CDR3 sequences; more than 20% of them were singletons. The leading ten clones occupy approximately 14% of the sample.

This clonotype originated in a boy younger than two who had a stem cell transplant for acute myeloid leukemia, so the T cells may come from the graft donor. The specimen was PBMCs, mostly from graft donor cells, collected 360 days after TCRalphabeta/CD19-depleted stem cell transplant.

The CDR3 region has the sequence CSATALGAGNTIYF. The DNA is as follows: TGCAGTGCTACCGCCTTGGGGGCTGGAAACACCATATATTTT. Rearrangement joined TRBV20-1 to TRBJ1-3; the D gene is possibly TRBD1, with 5 bases matching. Deletion took 4 bases off V and 2 bases off J, with a span of 12 bases between the germline ends. CDR3 length: 14 amino acids, cysteine to phenylalanine. The only DNA kept is the CDR3, 42 bases in frame from the first base. Taken from the germline V gene (reference sequence), the CDR1 and CDR2 loops are DFQATT and SNEGSKA.